What follows are 31 T cell receptor beta chains derived from one specimen sequenced in a study of T-cell reconstitution after alpha-beta-depleted transplantation in children. A library of TCRbeta sequences, prepared with unique molecular identifiers, was generated. Each CDR3 protein is one row after TCRdb ran MiXCR on the PCR reads. The table records over 150,000 distinct CDR3 sequences, about 6% of them present only once. Sequenced material: PBMCs, taken before TCRalphabeta/CD19-depleted stem cell transplant. These TCRs come from a girl in the first two years of life with combined immunodeficiency, due to receive a stem cell transplant.

This clonotype was seen ten or more times. The rearrangement uses TRBV4-3 and TRBJ2-7; D not certain. V gave up 2 bases and J gave up 0 bases, with 14 bases separating them. The CDR3 spans 16 residues. CDR1 LGHNA and CDR2 YSLEER come from the germline V gene. CDR3: CASSQSRTEYSYEQYF. The CDR3 nucleotides read TGCGCCAGCAGCCAATCAAGGACGGAATACTCCTACGAGCAGTACTTC.

The chain employs TRBV4-2 and TRBJ2-3; maybe TRBD2 (5 bases). Trimming shortened V by 5 bases and J by 5 bases, and 8 bases separated the two germline ends. This CDR3 contains 12 residues. Per germline, CDR1 LGHNA and CDR2 YNFKEQ. The CDR3 sequence: CASSGSQDTQYF. DNA of the CDR3: TGTGCCAGCAGCGGGAGCCAAGATACGCAGTATTTT.

This clonotype was counted at least ten times. The chain combines TRBV18 with TRBJ2-1; D possibly corresponds to TRBD2 (5 bases). The germline V gene encodes CDR1 KGHSH and CDR2 LQKENI. V lost 3 bases to trimming and J lost 8 bases, with 17 bases between them. CDR3 length: 15 amino acids. The CDR3 spells CASSPRTPPGDEQFF. The CDR3 DNA follows: TGTGCCAGCTCACCTCGGACTCCCCCCGGGGATGAGCAGTTCTTC.

This clonotype was counted at least ten times. The chain couples TRBV5-6 to TRBJ2-3; 12 nucleotides agree with TRBD2. The trim removed 1 base at V and 6 bases at J, leaving 9 bases unmatched. The germline gives CDR1 SGHDT, CDR2 YYEEEE. The CDR3 sequence is 17 residues long. The CDR3 loop reads CASSLFVGLAGPDTQYF. CDR3 nucleotide sequence: TGTGCCAGCAGCTTGTTTGTAGGACTAGCGGGACCGGATACGCAGTATTTT.

This clonotype was seen at least ten times. V and J are TRBV7-9 and TRBJ2-6; D is uncertain. Germline assignment: CDR1 SEHNR and CDR2 FQNEAQ (reference sequence). This CDR3 comprises 16 residues. Trimming pared 6 bases from V and 0 bases from J, leaving 12 bases between. The CDR3 bases are TGTGCCAGCAGTATTGTAATTAGCTCTGGGGCCAACGTCCTGACTTTC. Amino acid sequence: CASSIVISSGANVLTF.

This clonotype appeared a few times. This chain links TRBV20-1 with TRBJ1-6; the D gene is possibly TRBD1 (5 bases). The CDR3 spans 14 residues. In germline, CDR1 is DFQATT, CDR2 SNEGSKA (reference sequence). Trimming shortened V by 3 bases and J by 10 bases, and 16 bases separated the two germline ends. CDR3 sequence reads: CSASQSREGSPLHF. Written as DNA, the CDR3 is TGCAGTGCTAGCCAGTCCAGGGAGGGGTCACCCCTCCACTTT.

This clonotype was observed at least ten times. This chain connects TRBV7-2 to TRBJ2-1, with D maybe TRBD1 (6 bases). Trimming removed 1 base at V and 6 bases at J, with 10 bases between. The length of the CDR3 is 14 residues. Germline lookup yields CDR1 SGHTA and CDR2 FQGNSA. The CDR3 DNA reads TGTGCCAGCAGCTTAGTGACAGGAGTCAATGAGCAGTTCTTC. Translating gives CASSLVTGVNEQFF.

Ten or more counts support this clonotype. V gene TRBV5-1 combines with J gene TRBJ2-3; 12 nucleotides align to TRBD2. The V gene end was trimmed by 4 bases and the J gene end by 6 bases; junction bases not matched to a gene: 15. The CDR3 contains 18 residues. CDR1 is SGHRS and CDR2 is YFSETQ in the germline V gene. CDR3 in amino acids: CASSPLAGLAGPIDTQYF. The CDR3 nucleotides are TGCGCCAGCAGCCCACTGGCCGGACTAGCGGGACCTATCGATACGCAGTATTTT.

There are many counts of this clonotype. V and J are TRBV24-1 and TRBJ2-5, with 8 nucleotides matching TRBD2. Germline CDR1 KGHDR, CDR2 SFDVKD. With 4 bases clipped from V and 3 bases from J, the junction kept 6 bases outside the gene matches. This CDR3 has 15 residues. The CDR3 DNA follows: TGTGCCACCAGTGACCTCACTAGCGGAGAAGAGACCCAGTACTTC. Translated: CATSDLTSGEETQYF.

The chain uses TRBV4-3 and TRBJ2-1, with a possible D match to TRBD1 (5 bases). Germline V gene sequence: CDR1 LGHNA, CDR2 YSLEER. CDR3 size: 17 residues. V lost 0 bases to trimming and J lost 4 bases, with 16 bases between them. In DNA form, the CDR3 reads TGCGCCAGCAGCCAAGAGGGGCGGCGCCCAAAGTACAATGAGCAGTTCTTC. This encodes CASSQEGRRPKYNEQFF.

This clonotype was counted only a few times. The rearrangement joins TRBV7-9 to TRBJ2-7; D is perhaps TRBD1 (5 bases). Trimming stripped 4 bases from V and 4 bases from J, with 11 bases between. Germline V lookup: CDR1 SEHNR, CDR2 FQNEAQ (reference sequence). The CDR3 consists of 13 residues. The CDR3 protein is CASSWGAAYEQYF. As DNA, the CDR3 is TGTGCCAGCAGCTGGGGCGCGGCATACGAGCAGTACTTC.

There are many counts of this clonotype. This sequence joins TRBV7-9 and TRBJ2-7; TRBD1 matches 8 bases. V shed 2 bases, J shed 4 bases, and the junction held 4 bases outside the gene matches. Germline V gene lookup returns CDR1 SEHNR and CDR2 FQNEAQ (reference sequence). This CDR3 is 14 amino acids long. This CDR3 is CASSLFGQGYEQYF. In DNA, the CDR3 is TGTGCCAGCAGCTTATTCGGACAGGGTTACGAGCAGTACTTC. The variable domain in full, with the rest retrieved from reference TRBV7-9 and TRBJ2-7, is DTGVSQNPRHKITKRGQNVTFRCDPISEHNRLYWYRQTLGQGPEFLTYFQNEAQLEKSRLLSDRFSAERPKGSFSTLEIQRTEQGDSAMYLCASSLFGQGYEQYFGPGTRLTVT.

This clonotype was recorded many times. This rearrangement joins TRBV6-2 or TRBV6-3 to TRBJ2-7, with D perhaps matching TRBD1 (5 bases). CDR1 and CDR2 from the germline V gene are MNHEY and SVGEGT. V was shortened by 5 bases and J by 3 bases, with 20 bases between the two germline ends. The CDR3 loop spans 16 amino acids. CDR3 sequence reads: CASSPNPHRTHYEQYF. Written as DNA, the CDR3 is TGTGCCAGCAGTCCTAATCCGCACAGGACCCACTACGAGCAGTACTTC.

The CDR3 protein is CASSSVLGADEQYF. The CDR3, as DNA: TGTGCCAGCAGCTCCGTACTGGGGGCCGACGAGCAGTACTTC. The rearrangement uses TRBV7-9 and TRBJ2-7, with D possibly TRBD1 on 6 matching bases. From germline, CDR1 is SEHNR and CDR2 FQNEAQ (reference sequence). Trimming shortened V by 4 bases and J by 5 bases, and 15 bases separated the two germline ends. The CDR3 extends over 14 amino acids.

This clonotype occurred many times. This chain links TRBV7-6 with TRBJ1-1; perhaps TRBD1 as D (5 bases). V shed 2 bases and J shed 7 bases, with 17 bases lying between them. There are 15 residues in the CDR3. Germline lookup yields CDR1 SGHVS and CDR2 FNYEAQ. For the CDR3, the DNA is TGTGCCAGCAGCTTACACTCGGGGCAGGGATTTGAAGCTTTCTTT. This codes for CASSLHSGQGFEAFF.

The sample holds many counts of this clonotype. This chain connects TRBV7-8 to TRBJ2-1; TRBD1 aligns across 9 bases. V shed 2 bases and J 5 bases; nucleotides not matched to a gene: 7. Germline values: CDR1 SGHVS, CDR2 FQNEAQ. This CDR3 spans 16 amino acids. CDR3 sequence: CASSLRLGDRDNEQFF. In nucleotides, the CDR3 is TGTGCCAGCAGCTTAAGGTTGGGGGACAGGGACAATGAGCAGTTCTTC.

In this sample, this clonotype turned up once. It may be a read error: a sequence one base away is much more abundant. J is TRBJ2-1 and V is TRBV20-1, with 12 bases lining up with TRBD2. The end of the DNA is better explained by TRBJ2-7, so the J call may be wrong. The CDR3 is 17 residues long. Germline values: CDR1 DFQATT, CDR2 SNEGSKA (reference sequence). The chain's CDR3 is CSARDSLAGGPFNEQYF. CDR3 nucleotides: TGCAGTGCTAGAGACTCTCTAGCGGGAGGGCCGTTCAATGAGCAGTACTTC.

This clonotype was recorded many times. The chain links TRBV5-1 to TRBJ2-7; TRBD2 agrees at 10 bases. The V segment lost 0 bases and the J segment 5 bases; nucleotides outside the gene matches: 8. CDR1 and CDR2 (germline): SGHRS, YFSETQ. There are 16 residues in the CDR3. The CDR3 protein is CASSLVGGLAKHEQYF. In DNA form, the CDR3 reads TGCGCCAGCAGCTTGGTAGGGGGACTAGCGAAGCACGAGCAGTACTTC.

This clonotype came up many times. This chain uses TRBV20-1 with TRBJ2-1; 9 positions agree with TRBD2. The germline V gene has CDR1 DFQATT and CDR2 SNEGSKA (reference sequence). The V segment lost 6 bases and the J segment 4 bases; nucleotides outside the gene matches: 10. The CDR3 spans 15 residues. Here the CDR3 DNA reads TGCAGTGCCAATAGCGGGAGACTGGAGTACAATGAGCAGTTCTTC. It codes for CSANSGRLEYNEQFF.

To note about this clonotype: Possible read error: a much larger clone is one base away. The CDR3 here is CASSLVATHYPTDRQYF. The CDR3 coding sequence is TGTGCCAGCAGCTTAGTAGCAACCCACTATCCGACAGATAGGCAGTATTTT. The chain joins TRBV7-2 to TRBJ2-3, with a weak D call TRBD1 (5 bases). The CDR3 spans 17 residues. The germline V gene has CDR1 SGHTA and CDR2 FQGNSA.

This clonotype was recorded at least ten times. J is TRBJ2-3 and V is TRBV4-3, with D possibly matching TRBD2 (6 bases). With 0 bases removed from V and 2 bases from J, the gap between germline ends came to 15 bases. The V gene's germline CDR1 is LGHNA and CDR2 YSLEER. CDR3 length equals 17 residues. CDR3 sequence: CASSQDNSGATTDTQYF. The CDR3 DNA follows: TGCGCCAGCAGCCAAGATAATAGCGGTGCGACCACAGATACGCAGTATTTT.

This clonotype was recorded at least ten times. The chain carries TRBV5-5 and TRBJ2-2; possible D gene TRBD1, 6 bases. V dropped 2 bases and J dropped 1 base, with 12 bases sitting between them. Per germline, CDR1 SGHKS and CDR2 YYEKEE (reference sequence). This CDR3 has 16 amino acids. The CDR3 is CASSFDRPLNTGELFF. CDR3 DNA sequence: TGTGCCAGCAGCTTTGACAGGCCTTTGAACACCGGGGAGCTGTTTTTT.

In this sample, this clonotype turned up many times. The chain links TRBV12-3 or TRBV12-4 to TRBJ2-3; 13 positions match TRBD2. The CDR3 has 16 residues. Trimming at V came to 6 bases and at J to 4 bases, leaving 7 bases not matched to a gene. The CDR3 loop reads CASSPGLAGEADTQYF. DNA for the CDR3: TGTGCCAGCAGCCCCGGACTAGCGGGAGAGGCAGATACGCAGTATTTT.

This clonotype was recorded many times. The chain combines TRBV14 with TRBJ2-1; D gene ambiguous. Between the trimmed V and J ends, which lost 4 bases and 4 bases, there was a span of 14 bases. This CDR3 has 15 amino acids. CDR1 SGHDN and CDR2 FVKESK come from the germline V gene. CDR3 sequence (DNA): TGTGCCAGCAGCCCCCTCGCGGCGCCTTACAATGAGCAGTTCTTC. As protein: CASSPLAAPYNEQFF.

This clonotype was observed many times. The genes are TRBV12-3 or TRBV12-4 and TRBJ2-1; 8 bases match TRBD2. The CDR3 spans 20 residues. V lost 7 bases, J lost 5 bases, and 25 bases stayed unmatched. Here the CDR3 reads CASILTFRTRGGPFHNEQFF. The CDR3 DNA reads as TGTGCCAGCATTCTTACCTTTCGAACCCGGGGGGGGCCGTTCCACAATGAGCAGTTCTTC.

To note about this clonotype: A single base separates this from a much larger clone, so it may be a read error. The V and J genes are TRBV2 and TRBJ2-5; 8 bases fit TRBD1. CDR1 and CDR2 from the germline V gene are SNHLY and FYNNEI. The CDR3 runs 13 residues. The CDR3 is CARGLQGGEAQYF. Here the CDR3 DNA reads TGTGCCAGAGGACTACAGGGGGGAGAGGCCCAGTACTTC.

This clonotype was seen a few times. This chain uses TRBV19 with TRBJ1-4; a weak D match, TRBD1 (5 bases). The V and J ends lost 6 bases and 6 bases respectively, with 14 bases between them. Germline V gene lookup returns CDR1 LNHDA and CDR2 SQIVND (reference sequence). This CDR3 contains 14 residues. This CDR3 is CASSLRGLDEKLFF. The CDR3 region has the DNA TGTGCCAGTAGCCTCCGGGGCCTTGATGAAAAACTGTTTTTT.

The V gene is TRBV4-1, the J gene TRBJ2-1; D not certain. Germline V lookup: CDR1 MGHRA, CDR2 YSYEKL. CDR3 length equals 14 residues. With 1 base removed from V and 5 bases from J, the gap between germline ends came to 9 bases. The DNA of the CDR3 is TGCGCCAGCAGCCAAGTCGGCCTACACAATGAGCAGTTCTTC. Encoded protein: CASSQVGLHNEQFF.

This clonotype came up a few times. The rearrangement links TRBV5-1 to TRBJ2-2; a weak D match, TRBD1 (5 bases). V lost 0 bases, J lost 4 bases, and 10 bases lay in between. The CDR3 contains 15 residues. The germline gives CDR1 SGHRS, CDR2 YFSETQ. The DNA of the CDR3 is TGCGCCAGCAGCTTGGATGGGGCTAGCACCGGGGAGCTGTTTTTT. This gives the protein CASSLDGASTGELFF.

This clonotype was seen at least ten times. This chain links TRBV6-1 with TRBJ2-5; 7 bases match TRBD1. J was trimmed by 1 base and V by 5 bases; bases with no gene match: 7. CDR1 and CDR2 from the germline V gene are MNHNS and SASEGT. The CDR3 consists of 15 residues. The chain's CDR3 is CASSQRDSLQETQYF. DNA for the CDR3: TGTGCCAGCAGTCAAAGGGACAGCCTCCAAGAGACCCAGTACTTC.

In its sample, this clonotype was seen many times. This rearrangement joins TRBV3-1 to TRBJ2-3; no clear D gene. The CDR3 extends over 16 amino acids. V was clipped by 4 bases and J by 2 bases, with 16 bases between them. Germline-derived CDR1 and CDR2 are LGHDT and YNNKEL (reference sequence). CDR3 sequence (DNA): TGTGCCAGCAGCCCCCCCCAGGCTAGATCCACAGATACGCAGTATTTT. Its protein product is CASSPPQARSTDTQYF.